This TCR beta chain was documented in a study of T cell responses to AZD1222 COVID-19 vaccine. The overall study: Doses given second, at about 4 or about 12 weeks, were pooled.

Study results and limitations: The donor cohort was predominantly white British with a female majority, and clonal diversity may have been underestimated. CD4 TCRs linked to vaccination spanned spike, dominating at 160-218 and 743-854.

The CDR3 is made up of 17 amino acids. The junction had 7 bases not matched to a gene; V was cut back by 2 bases and J by 0 bases. Germline CDR1 reads SGHTA; CDR2 reads FQGNSA. Sequencing was performed with immunoSEQ multiplex PCR; in TCRdb, only in-frame clones are kept and a portion is missing. Of around 160,000 clones listed, about 93% are singletons. This clone was detected once. Its cognate antigen is unknown. The specimen comprised peripheral blood, sampled on day 0 of AZD1222 vaccination. The chain is built from TRBV7-2 and TRBJ2-7; 10 positions agree with TRBD2. The TCR was taken from an adult in good health. Written as DNA, the CDR3 is TGTGCCAGCAGCTTAACGAAACTAGCGGGGAGCTCCTACGAGCAGTACTTC. This codes for CASSLTKLAGSSYEQYF. The whole variable domain, filled in from reference TRBV7-2 and TRBJ2-7, reads GAGVSQSPSNKVTEKGKDVELRCDPISGHTALYWYRQSLGQGLEFLIYFQGNSAPDKSGLPSDRFSAERTGGSVSTLTIQRTQQEDSAVYLCASSLTKLAGSSYEQYFGPGTRLTVT.